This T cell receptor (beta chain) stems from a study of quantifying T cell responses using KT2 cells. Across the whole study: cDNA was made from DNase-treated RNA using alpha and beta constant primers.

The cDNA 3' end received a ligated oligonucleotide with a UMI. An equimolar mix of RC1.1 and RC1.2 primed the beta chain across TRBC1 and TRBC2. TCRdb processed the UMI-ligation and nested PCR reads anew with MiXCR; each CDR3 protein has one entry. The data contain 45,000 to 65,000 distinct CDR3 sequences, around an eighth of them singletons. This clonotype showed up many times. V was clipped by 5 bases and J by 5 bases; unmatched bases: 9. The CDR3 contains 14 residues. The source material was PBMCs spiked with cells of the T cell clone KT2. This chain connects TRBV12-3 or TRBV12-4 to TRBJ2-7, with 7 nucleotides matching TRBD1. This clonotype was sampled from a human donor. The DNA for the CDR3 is TGTGCCAGCAGTCTACGACAGGGTTGGAACGAGCAGTACTTC. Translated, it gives CASSLRQGWNEQYF.